Reported below is one TCR beta chain. This CDR3 spans 17 amino acids. Germline values: CDR1 KGHDR, CDR2 SFDVKD. UMI-tagged 5'RACE template switching yielded the TCR beta cDNA. TCRdb re-called the 5' RACE reads; one entry per CDR3 protein, DNA not given. The table for this sample gives hundreds of thousands of distinct CDR3 sequences. This record comes from a study of T cells expressing NK-cell markers. Study in general: In sorted CD3+CD56+NKG2C+, CD3+CD56+NKG2C- and CD3+CD56-NKG2C+ T cells, TCR beta repertoires were obtained. Seven HCMV-seropositive donors and one seronegative donor made up the eight sequenced donors.

J is TRBJ2-1 and V is TRBV24-1; TCRdb's D call, TRBD2, is unchecked because there is no DNA. This clonotype originated in a man younger than 30 in good health. Sequencing input: blood T cells: a sorted CD56 or NKG2C T cell subset, CD4+ or CD8+ T cells, or bulk PBMC T cells (not recorded which). CDR3 sequence reads: CATSDRTSGEFYNEQFF.